This TCR beta chain was documented in a study of T cell repertoires in cytomegalovirus infection. About the research overall: Use of recently identified HLA-C-restricted and well-studied HLA-B-restricted CMV epitopes was part of the study.

Each CDR3 protein is one row after TCRdb ran MiXCR on the reads. The sample yields approximately 910,000 distinct CDR3 sequences, 25% to 40% seen once. Concerning this clonotype: The antigen remains undetermined.

V lost 1 base, J lost 2 bases, and 12 bases lay in between. Germline CDR1 SEHNR, CDR2 FQNEAQ (reference sequence). CDR3 length: 15 amino acids. Broader study findings: Within the response measured ex vivo, HLA-C-restricted CMV-specific TCR beta clonotypes were dominant.

Here the sequenced sample was cultured CD8+ T cells from PBMCs, taken from culture after CMV antigen stimulation. The chain joins TRBV7-9 to TRBJ2-7; D is uncertain. This TCR was recovered from a human donor in good health (CMV status not recorded). Some clones in this sample may be carry-over from other donors' samples. The CDR3 reads CASSLVEVGPYEQYF. The CDR3 DNA reads as TGTGCCAGCAGCTTAGTGGAAGTGGGTCCCTACGAGCAGTACTTC.